This TCR beta chain was observed in a study of shared clonotypes between healthy human individuals. Germline CDR1 SGHRS, CDR2 YFSETQ. The CDR3 is 15 residues long. V was pared by 0 bases and J by 2 bases, with 9 bases between. Libraries were prepared by immunoSEQ multiplex PCR; TCRdb keeps only in-frame clonotypes and omits some of them. The repertoire holds some 1,100,000 clones, with around three quarters as singletons. This sequence originates from a man between 18 and 29 years old in good health. Some clones in this sample may be carry-over from other donors' samples. The material sequenced was memory CD4+ T cells from PBMCs. Subset given: CD45RA-negative fraction. This sequence joins TRBV5-1 and TRBJ2-1; D unclear. CDR3 sequence (DNA): TGCGCCAGCAGCTTGGTCTCGCAGACCTACAATGAGCAGTTCTTC. This encodes CASSLVSQTYNEQFF.